The 3 T cell receptor beta chains reported below all come from one sample, sequenced in a study of T cells in localized non-small cell lung cancer. Sequenced by immunoSEQ multiplex PCR; TCRdb stores in-frame clones only, minus some. The sample holds about 25,000 clones, 88% seen once. The starting material was peripheral blood mononuclear cells, obtained before any cancer treatment. The receptors here all came from a woman aged 40 to 75 with stage III lung adenocarcinoma.

The chain carries TRBV18 and TRBJ1-1, with D possibly matching TRBD1 (5 bases). Trimming took off 1 base at V and 3 bases at J, with 15 bases between the two ends. Germline values: CDR1 KGHSH, CDR2 LQKENI. This CDR3 region has 16 residues. CDR3 amino acids: CASSPRFEGIHTEAFF. The CDR3 DNA reads TGTGCCAGCTCACCACGATTCGAGGGGATACACACTGAAGCTTTCTTT.

The chain recombines TRBV6-6 with TRBJ2-3, with D unclear. Trimming cost V 3 bases and J 6 bases, with 13 bases left between them. CDR1 is MNHNY and CDR2 is SVGAGI in the germline V gene (reference sequence). This CDR3 has 14 amino acids. CDR3 nucleotide sequence: TGTGCCAGCAGTTATGGGCAGACACGGGATACGCAGTATTTT. The encoded protein is CASSYGQTRDTQYF.

The table lists this clone with a count of one. The J gene is TRBJ2-6, the V gene TRBV6-1; D unclear. Germline CDR1 MNHNS, CDR2 SASEGT. V lost 4 bases and J lost 0, with 13 bases in between. The CDR3 covers 17 residues. The chain's CDR3 is CASSVVGLVSGANVLTF. The CDR3 nucleotides read TGTGCCAGCAGTGTGGTAGGCTTAGTCTCTGGGGCCAACGTCCTGACTTTC.